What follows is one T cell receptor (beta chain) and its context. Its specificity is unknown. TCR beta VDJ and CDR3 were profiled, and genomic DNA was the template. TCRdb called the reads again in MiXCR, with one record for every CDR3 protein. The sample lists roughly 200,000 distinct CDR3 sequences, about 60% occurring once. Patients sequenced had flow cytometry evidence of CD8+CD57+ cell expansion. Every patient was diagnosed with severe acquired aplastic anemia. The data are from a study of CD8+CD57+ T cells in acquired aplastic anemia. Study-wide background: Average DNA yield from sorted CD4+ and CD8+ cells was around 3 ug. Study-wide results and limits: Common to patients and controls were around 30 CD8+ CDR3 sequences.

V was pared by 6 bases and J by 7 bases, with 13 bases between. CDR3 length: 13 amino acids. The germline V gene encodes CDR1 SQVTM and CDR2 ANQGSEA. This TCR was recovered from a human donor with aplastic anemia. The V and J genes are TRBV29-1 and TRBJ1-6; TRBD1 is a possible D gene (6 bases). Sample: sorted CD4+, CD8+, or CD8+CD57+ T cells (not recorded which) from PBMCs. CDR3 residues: CSVGGGPNSPLHF. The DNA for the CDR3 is TGCAGCGTGGGGGGGGGCCCCAATTCACCCCTCCACTTT.